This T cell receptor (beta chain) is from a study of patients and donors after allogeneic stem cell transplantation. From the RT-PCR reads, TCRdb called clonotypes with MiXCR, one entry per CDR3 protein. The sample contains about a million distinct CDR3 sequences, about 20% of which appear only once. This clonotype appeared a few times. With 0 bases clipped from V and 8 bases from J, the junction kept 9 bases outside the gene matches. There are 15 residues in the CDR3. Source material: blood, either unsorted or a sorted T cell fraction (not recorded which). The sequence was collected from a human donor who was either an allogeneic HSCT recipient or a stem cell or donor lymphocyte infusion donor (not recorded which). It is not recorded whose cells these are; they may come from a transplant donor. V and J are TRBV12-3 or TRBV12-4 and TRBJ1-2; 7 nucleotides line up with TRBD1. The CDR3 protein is CASSLALGQAVGYTF. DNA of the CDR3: TGTGCCAGCAGTTTAGCCCTCGGACAGGCTGTGGGCTACACCTTC.